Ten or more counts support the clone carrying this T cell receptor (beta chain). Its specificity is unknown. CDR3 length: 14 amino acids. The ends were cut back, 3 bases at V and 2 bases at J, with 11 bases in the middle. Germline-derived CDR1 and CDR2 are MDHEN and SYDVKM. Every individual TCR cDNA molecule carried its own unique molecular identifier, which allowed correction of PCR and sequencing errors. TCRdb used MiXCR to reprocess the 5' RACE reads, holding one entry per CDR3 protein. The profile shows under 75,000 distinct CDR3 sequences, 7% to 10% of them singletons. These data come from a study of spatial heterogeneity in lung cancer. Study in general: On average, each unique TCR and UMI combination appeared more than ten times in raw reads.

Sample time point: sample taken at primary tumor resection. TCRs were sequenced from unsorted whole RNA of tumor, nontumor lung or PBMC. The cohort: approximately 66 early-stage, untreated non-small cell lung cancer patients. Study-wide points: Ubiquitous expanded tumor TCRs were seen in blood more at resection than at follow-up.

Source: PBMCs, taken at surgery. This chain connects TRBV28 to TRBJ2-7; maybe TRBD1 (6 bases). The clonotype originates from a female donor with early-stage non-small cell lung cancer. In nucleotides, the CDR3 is TGTGCCAGCAGTTTGGACAGACCCCCCTACGAGCAGTACTTC. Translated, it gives CASSLDRPPYEQYF.